This TCR beta chain was obtained from a study of T cell responses to AZD1222 COVID-19 vaccine. Study-level findings and limits: The donor group comprised mostly white British people and more females; the analysis possibly underestimated clonal diversity. An increase in Spike-specific TCR breadth and depth was observed after two AZD1222 doses. Just a handful of people given AZD1222 tested seropositive at baseline. There were vaccine-associated CD4 TCRs across spike, dominant at 160-218 and 743-854.

This clone appeared a few times. Its antigen is still unknown. The CDR3 covers 14 residues. Per the germline V gene, CDR1 is KGHSH and CDR2 is LQKENI. V lost 3 bases to trimming and J lost 8 bases, with 14 bases between them. Assay: immunoSEQ multiplex PCR; the TCRdb copy retains only in-frame clones and omits some. The sample lists some 50,000 clones; approximately 79% were seen once. The input for sequencing was peripheral blood, taken on day 0 of MenACWY control vaccination. The sequence was obtained from an adult in good health. The rearrangement joins TRBV18 to TRBJ1-3; D is possibly TRBD1 (5 bases). The CDR3 nucleotides read TGTGCCAGCTCACCGGGCAGGGAGAAGGACACCATATATTTT. Its translation is CASSPGREKDTIYF.